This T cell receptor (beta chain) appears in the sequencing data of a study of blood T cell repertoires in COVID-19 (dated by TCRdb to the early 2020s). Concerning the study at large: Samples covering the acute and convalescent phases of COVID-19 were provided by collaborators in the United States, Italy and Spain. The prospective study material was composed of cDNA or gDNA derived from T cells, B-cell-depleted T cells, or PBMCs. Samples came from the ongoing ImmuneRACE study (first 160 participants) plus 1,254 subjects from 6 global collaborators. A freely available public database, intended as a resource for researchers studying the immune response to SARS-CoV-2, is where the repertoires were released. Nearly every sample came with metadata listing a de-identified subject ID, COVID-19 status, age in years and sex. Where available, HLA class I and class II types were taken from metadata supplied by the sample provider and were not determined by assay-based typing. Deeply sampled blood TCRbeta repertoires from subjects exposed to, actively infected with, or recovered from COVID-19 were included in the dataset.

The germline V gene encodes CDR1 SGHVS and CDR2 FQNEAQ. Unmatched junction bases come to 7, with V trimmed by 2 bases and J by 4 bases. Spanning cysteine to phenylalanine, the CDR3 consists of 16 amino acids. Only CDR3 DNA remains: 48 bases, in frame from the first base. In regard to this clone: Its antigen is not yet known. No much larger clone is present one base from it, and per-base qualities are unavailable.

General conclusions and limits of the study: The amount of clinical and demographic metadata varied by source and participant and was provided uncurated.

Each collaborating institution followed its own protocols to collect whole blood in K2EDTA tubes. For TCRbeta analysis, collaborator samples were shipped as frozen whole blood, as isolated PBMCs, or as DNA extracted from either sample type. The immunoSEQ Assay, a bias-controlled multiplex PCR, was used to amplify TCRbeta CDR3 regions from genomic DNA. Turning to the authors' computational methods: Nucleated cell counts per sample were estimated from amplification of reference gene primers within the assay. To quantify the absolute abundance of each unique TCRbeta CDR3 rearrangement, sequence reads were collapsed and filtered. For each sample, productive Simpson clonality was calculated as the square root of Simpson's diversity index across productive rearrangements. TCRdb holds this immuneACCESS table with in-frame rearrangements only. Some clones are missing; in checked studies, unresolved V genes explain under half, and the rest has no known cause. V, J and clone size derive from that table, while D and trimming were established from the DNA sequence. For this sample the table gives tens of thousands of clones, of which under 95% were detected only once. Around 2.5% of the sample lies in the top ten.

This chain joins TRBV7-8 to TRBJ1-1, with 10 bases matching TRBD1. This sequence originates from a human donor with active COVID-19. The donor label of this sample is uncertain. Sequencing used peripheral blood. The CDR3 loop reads CASSLPRTGGPTEAFF. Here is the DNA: TGTGCCAGCAGCTTACCTAGGACAGGGGGACCCACTGAAGCTTTCTTT.